Below are 17 T cell receptor beta chains sequenced from a single sample in a study of beta chain features in type 1 diabetes. General observations from the study: The study found moderately but significantly shorter TCRB CDR3s in all four CD4+ subsets of Type 1 diabetes patients.

Every isolated RNA sample was fully reverse transcribed, so sequencing captured expressed TCRB transcripts. This table comes from immunoSEQ multiplex PCR, and its TCRdb copy is limited to in-frame clones, with some not included. The data hold 630,000 or so clones, with over 11% observed a single time. Their antigens remain unidentified. Sequencing was done on a sample of naive CD4+ T cells from blood. These receptors all come from a man between 18 and 35 years old with type 1 diabetes.

The chain couples TRBV25-1 to TRBJ1-2; 7 bases line up with TRBD1. The germline CDR1 and CDR2 sequences are MGHDK and SYGVNS. This CDR3 comprises 16 residues. V was pared by 2 bases and J by 1 base, with 7 bases of the junction left unmatched. CDR3 sequence: CASSEGYRGLNYGYTF. The CDR3 DNA reads as TGTGCCAGCAGTGAAGGATACAGGGGTCTTAACTATGGCTACACCTTC.

This clone has only a few counts. The same CDR3 arises from other DNA sequences in this sample as well. This chain uses TRBV30 with TRBJ1-2; no definite D call. The germline gives CDR1 GTSNPN, CDR2 SVGIG (reference sequence). This CDR3 comprises 12 residues. V shed 2 bases and J shed 1 base, with 5 bases lying between them. The CDR3 nucleotides are TGTGCCTGGAGTAGTAGTAACTATGGCTACACCTTC. Its protein product is CAWSSSNYGYTF.

The chain carries TRBV11-2 and TRBJ1-1; D not resolved. Germline lookup yields CDR1 SGHAT and CDR2 FQNNGV. The CDR3 totals 14 residues. V shed 4 bases and J shed 1 base, with 10 bases lying between them. CDR3 sequence (DNA): TGTGCCAGCAGCTCTGGACCGCGGAACACTGAAGCTTTCTTT. Its protein product is CASSSGPRNTEAFF.

This clone was counted a few times. V and J are TRBV7-3 and TRBJ1-2; D may be TRBD1 (5 bases). The length of the CDR3 is 12 residues. V was pared by 6 bases and J by 2 bases, with 7 bases between. Germline CDR1 reads SGHTA; CDR2 reads FQGTGA. CDR3 sequence: CASSGTNYGYTF. Written as DNA, the CDR3 is TGTGCCAGCAGTGGGACCAACTATGGCTACACCTTC. Supplemented by reference TRBV7-3 and TRBJ1-2, the full variable domain reads GAGVSQTPSNKVTEKGKYVELRCDPISGHTALYWYRQSLGQGPEFLIYFQGTGAADDSGLPNDRFFAVRPEGSVSTLKIQRTERGDSAVYLCASSGTNYGYTFGSGTRLTVV.

The gene calls are TRBV30 and TRBJ1-2; no definite D call. V dropped 0 bases and J dropped 4 bases, with 9 bases sitting between them. The CDR3 contains 13 residues. CDR1 is GTSNPN and CDR2 is SVGIG in the germline V gene (reference sequence). The DNA for the CDR3 is TGTGCCTGGAGTGTCGCGGGAGGCTATGGCTACACCTTC. The encoded protein is CAWSVAGGYGYTF.

The rearrangement uses TRBV28 and TRBJ2-7; 10 bases line up with TRBD2. This CDR3 is 14 amino acids long. With 5 bases clipped from V and 0 bases from J, the junction kept 1 base outside the gene matches. CDR1 and CDR2 (germline): MDHEN, SYDVKM. DNA of the CDR3: TGTGCCAGCAGTATAGCGGGGGGCTCCTACGAGCAGTACTTC. As protein: CASSIAGGSYEQYF.

This chain uses TRBV28 with TRBJ2-7; D may match TRBD1 or TRBD2 (6 bases each). The CDR3 runs 14 residues. The germline V gene has CDR1 MDHEN and CDR2 SYDVKM. The germline V and J ends were trimmed by 5 bases and 0 bases, with 11 bases remaining between them. CDR3 region: CASSEEGGSYEQYF. The CDR3 nucleotides read TGTGCCAGCAGTGAGGAGGGGGGCTCCTACGAGCAGTACTTC.

This clone was seen only a few times. V and J are TRBV30 and TRBJ2-7, with 14 bases matching TRBD2. From germline, CDR1 is GTSNPN and CDR2 SVGIG (reference sequence). The CDR3 contains 16 residues. Trimming at V came to 5 bases and at J to 2 bases, leaving 8 bases not matched to a gene. This CDR3 is CAWGTSGSRIPYEQYF. CDR3 bases: TGTGCCTGGGGGACTAGCGGGAGCCGGATTCCCTACGAGCAGTACTTC.

V usage is TRBV25-1 and J usage is TRBJ1-2; a weak D match, TRBD1 (6 bases). The length of the CDR3 is 12 residues. Germline-derived CDR1 and CDR2 are MGHDK and SYGVNS. V shed 6 bases and J shed 5 bases, with 10 bases lying between them. The CDR3: CASSQQGYGYTF. The CDR3, as DNA: TGTGCCAGCAGCCAACAGGGATATGGCTACACCTTC.

A few counts support this clone. The chain uses TRBV6-6 and TRBJ2-3, with D maybe TRBD1 (5 bases). Looked up from germline, CDR1 is MNHNY and CDR2 is SVGAGI (reference sequence). V gave up 8 bases and J gave up 2 bases, with 17 bases separating them. This CDR3 has 15 amino acids. CDR3 protein: CASQPHQGVTDTQYF. The CDR3 nucleotides are TGTGCCAGCCAACCCCATCAGGGTGTCACAGATACGCAGTATTTT.

There are a few counts of this clone. The chain employs TRBV7-2 and TRBJ2-5; 14 bases are shared with TRBD2. Germline V gene lookup returns CDR1 SGHTA and CDR2 FQGNSA. This CDR3 spans 16 amino acids. Losses at the gene ends were 5 bases for V and 5 bases for J; bases not matched to a gene: 7. The CDR3 loop reads CASSLWTSGRLETQYF. The DNA of the CDR3 is TGTGCCAGCAGCCTCTGGACTAGCGGGAGGTTGGAGACCCAGTACTTC.

The chain carries TRBV29-1 and TRBJ1-2, with a weak D call TRBD1 (6 bases). V was shortened by 2 bases and J by 0 bases, with 10 bases between the two germline ends. Germline-derived CDR1 and CDR2 are SQVTM and ANQGSEA. The CDR3 has 14 amino acids. The CDR3 protein is CSVEWTDPNYGYTF. CDR3 nucleotides: TGCAGCGTTGAATGGACAGATCCTAACTATGGCTACACCTTC.

This clone was detected only a few times. The chain employs TRBV9 and TRBJ1-2; possible D gene TRBD1, 5 bases. Germline V lookup: CDR1 SGDLS, CDR2 YYNGEE. V shed 7 bases and J shed 4 bases, with 11 bases lying between them. This CDR3 spans 12 amino acids. The CDR3 reads CASGTPGYGYTF. Here the CDR3 DNA reads TGTGCCAGCGGGACGCCTGGCTATGGCTACACCTTC.

This clone was picked up a small number of times. V is TRBV7-9 and J is TRBJ2-1; D is undetermined. The CDR3 runs to 12 residues. The germline CDR1 and CDR2 sequences are SEHNR and FQNEAQ (reference sequence). Trimming took off 1 base at V and 6 bases at J, with 4 bases between the two ends. Here the CDR3 DNA reads TGTGCCAGCAGCTTAGTTTTCAATGAGCAGTTCTTC. This gives the protein CASSLVFNEQFF.

The chain carries TRBV29-1 and TRBJ1-5, with 7 bases matching TRBD1. The CDR3 consists of 14 residues. V gave up 6 bases and J gave up 6 bases; unmatched junction bases: 11. Germline CDR1 and CDR2: SQVTM and ANQGSEA. This chain's CDR3 is CSVADRVGSQPQHF. CDR3 nucleotides: TGCAGCGTCGCCGACAGGGTTGGTAGTCAGCCCCAGCATTTT.

J is TRBJ2-1 and V is TRBV5-8; 12 nucleotides line up with TRBD2. Per the germline V gene, CDR1 is SGHTS and CDR2 is YDEGEE. This CDR3 has 16 residues. V shed 4 bases and J 2 bases; nucleotides not matched to a gene: 4. The CDR3 loop is CASSKGLAGTYNEQFF. In DNA, the CDR3 is TGTGCCAGCAGCAAGGGACTAGCGGGCACCTACAATGAGCAGTTCTTC. Filled out from reference TRBV5-8 and TRBJ2-1, the complete variable domain reads EAGVTQSPTHLIKTRGQQATLRCSPISGHTSVYWYQQALGLGLQFLLWYDEGEERNRGNFPPRFSGRQFPNYSSELNVNALELEDSALYLCASSKGLAGTYNEQFFGPGTRLTVL.

This chain links TRBV7-9 with TRBJ2-3, with 9 bases identical to TRBD1. The junction had 2 bases not matched to a gene; V was cut back by 4 bases and J by 0 bases. CDR1 and CDR2 from the germline V gene are SEHNR and FQNEAQ (reference sequence). The CDR3 is made up of 15 amino acids. The CDR3 spells CASSSDRGSTDTQYF. CDR3 DNA sequence: TGTGCCAGCAGCTCCGACAGGGGGAGCACAGATACGCAGTATTTT.